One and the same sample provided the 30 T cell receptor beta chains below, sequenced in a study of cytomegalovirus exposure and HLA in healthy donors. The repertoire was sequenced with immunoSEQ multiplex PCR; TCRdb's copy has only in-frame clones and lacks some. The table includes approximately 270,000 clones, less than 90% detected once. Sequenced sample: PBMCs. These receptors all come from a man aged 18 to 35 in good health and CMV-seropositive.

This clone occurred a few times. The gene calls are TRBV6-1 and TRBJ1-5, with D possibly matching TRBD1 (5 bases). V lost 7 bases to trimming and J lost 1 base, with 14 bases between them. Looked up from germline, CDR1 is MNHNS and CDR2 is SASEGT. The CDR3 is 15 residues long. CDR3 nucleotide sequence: TGTGCCAGCATAGGGACCTTTGGGAGCAATCAGCCCCAGCATTTT. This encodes CASIGTFGSNQPQHF.

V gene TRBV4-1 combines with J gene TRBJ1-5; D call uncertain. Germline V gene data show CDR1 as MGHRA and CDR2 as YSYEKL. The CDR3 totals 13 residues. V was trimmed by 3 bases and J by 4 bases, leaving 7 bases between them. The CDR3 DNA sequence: TGCGCCAGCAGCCAGGCACAGAATCAGCCCCAGCATTTT. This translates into CASSQAQNQPQHF.

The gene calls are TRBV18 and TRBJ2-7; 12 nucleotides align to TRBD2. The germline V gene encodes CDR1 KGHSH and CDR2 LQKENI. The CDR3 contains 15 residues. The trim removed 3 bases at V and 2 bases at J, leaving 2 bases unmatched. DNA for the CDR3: TGTGCCAGCTCACCGCTAGCGGGAGGGCCCTACGAGCAGTACTTC. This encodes CASSPLAGGPYEQYF.

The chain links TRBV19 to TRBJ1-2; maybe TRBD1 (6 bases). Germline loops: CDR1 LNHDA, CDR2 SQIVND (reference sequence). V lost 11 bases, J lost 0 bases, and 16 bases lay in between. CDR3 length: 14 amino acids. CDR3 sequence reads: CAASGQLANYGYTF. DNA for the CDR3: TGTGCCGCTAGCGGACAGTTAGCTAACTATGGCTACACCTTC. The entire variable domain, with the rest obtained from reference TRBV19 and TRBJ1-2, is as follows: DGGITQSPKYLFRKEGQNVTLSCEQNLNHDAMYWYRQDPGQGLRLIYYSQIVNDFQKGDIAEGYSVSREKKESFPLTVTSAQKNPTAFYLCAASGQLANYGYTFGSGTRLTVV.

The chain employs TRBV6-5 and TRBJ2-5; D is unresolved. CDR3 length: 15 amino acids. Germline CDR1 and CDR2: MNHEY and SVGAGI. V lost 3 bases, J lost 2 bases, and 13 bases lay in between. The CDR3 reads CASSYVASLQETQYF. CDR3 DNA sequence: TGTGCCAGCAGTTATGTCGCCAGCCTACAAGAGACCCAGTACTTC.

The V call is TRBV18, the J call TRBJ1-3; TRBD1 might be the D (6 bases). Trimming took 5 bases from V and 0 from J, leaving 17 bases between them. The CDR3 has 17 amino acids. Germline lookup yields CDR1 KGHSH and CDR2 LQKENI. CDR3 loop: CASSAHGGGYSGNTIYF. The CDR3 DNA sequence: TGTGCCAGCTCAGCCCACGGAGGGGGGTACTCTGGAAACACCATATATTTT.

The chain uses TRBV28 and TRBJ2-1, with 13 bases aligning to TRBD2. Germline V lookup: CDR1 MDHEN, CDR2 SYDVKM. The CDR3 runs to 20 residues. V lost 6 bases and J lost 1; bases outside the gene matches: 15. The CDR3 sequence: CASSSPFFRTSGSSYNEQFF. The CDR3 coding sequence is TGTGCCAGCAGCTCGCCCTTCTTTCGGACTAGCGGGAGTTCCTACAATGAGCAGTTCTTC.

The CDR3: CASSPTRPSGTDTQYF. CDR3 DNA: TGTGCCAGCAGTCCTACCCGTCCTAGCGGCACAGATACGCAGTATTTT. The chain carries TRBV27 and TRBJ2-3; D perhaps matches TRBD2 (6 bases). Trimming stripped 5 bases from V and 1 base from J, with 16 bases between. The CDR3 has 16 residues. Germline V lookup: CDR1 MNHEY, CDR2 SMNVEV (reference sequence).

The CDR3 DNA reads TGTGCCAGCAGCTGGACAGGGGGTAGAACTGAAGCTTTCTTT. Protein sequence: CASSWTGGRTEAFF. V is TRBV7-9 and J is TRBJ1-1; 10 bases line up with TRBD1. The CDR3 runs to 14 residues. CDR1 and CDR2 (germline): SEHNR, FQNEAQ (reference sequence). The junction had 4 bases not matched to a gene; V was cut back by 4 bases and J by 5 bases.

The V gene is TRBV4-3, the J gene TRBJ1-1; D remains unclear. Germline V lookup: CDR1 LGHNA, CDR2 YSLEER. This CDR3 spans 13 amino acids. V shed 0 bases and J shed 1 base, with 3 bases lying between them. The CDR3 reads CASSQEWNTEAFF. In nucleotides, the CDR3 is TGCGCCAGCAGCCAAGAGTGGAACACTGAAGCTTTCTTT.

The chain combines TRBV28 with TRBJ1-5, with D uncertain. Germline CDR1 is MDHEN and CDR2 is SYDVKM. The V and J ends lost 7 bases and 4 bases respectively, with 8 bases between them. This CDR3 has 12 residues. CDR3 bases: TGTGCCAGCACCTCCACGAATCAGCCCCAGCATTTT. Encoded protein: CASTSTNQPQHF.

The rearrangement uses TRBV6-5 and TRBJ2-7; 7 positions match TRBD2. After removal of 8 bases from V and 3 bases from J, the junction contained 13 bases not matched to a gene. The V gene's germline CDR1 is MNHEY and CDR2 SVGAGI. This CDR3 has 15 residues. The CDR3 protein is CASFGWGGVYYEQYF. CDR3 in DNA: TGTGCCAGCTTCGGTTGGGGAGGGGTGTACTACGAGCAGTACTTC.

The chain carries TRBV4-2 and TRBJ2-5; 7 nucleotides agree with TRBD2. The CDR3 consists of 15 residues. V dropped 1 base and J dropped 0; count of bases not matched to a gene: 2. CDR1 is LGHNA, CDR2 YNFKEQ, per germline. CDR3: CASSQAAGNQETQYF. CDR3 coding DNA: TGTGCCAGCAGCCAAGCAGCGGGAAACCAAGAGACCCAGTACTTC.

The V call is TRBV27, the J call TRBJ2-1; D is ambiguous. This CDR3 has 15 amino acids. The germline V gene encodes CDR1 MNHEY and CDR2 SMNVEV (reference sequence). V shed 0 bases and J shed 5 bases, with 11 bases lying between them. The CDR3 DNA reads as TGTGCCAGCAGTTTATCCGAGGACGGAAACAATGAGCAGTTCTTC. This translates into CASSLSEDGNNEQFF.

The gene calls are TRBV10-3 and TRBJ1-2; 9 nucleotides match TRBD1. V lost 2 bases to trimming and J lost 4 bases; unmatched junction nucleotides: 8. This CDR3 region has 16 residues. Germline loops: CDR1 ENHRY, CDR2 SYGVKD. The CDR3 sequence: CAISETNRGLVYGYTF. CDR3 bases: TGTGCCATCAGTGAGACGAACAGGGGGCTCGTCTATGGCTACACCTTC.

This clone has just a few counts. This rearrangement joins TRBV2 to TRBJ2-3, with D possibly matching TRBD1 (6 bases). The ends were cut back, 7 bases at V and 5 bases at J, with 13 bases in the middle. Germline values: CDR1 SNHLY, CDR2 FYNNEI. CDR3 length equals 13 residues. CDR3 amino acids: CASNRVSRDTQYF. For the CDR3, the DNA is TGTGCCAGCAACAGGGTTTCTAGAGATACGCAGTATTTT.

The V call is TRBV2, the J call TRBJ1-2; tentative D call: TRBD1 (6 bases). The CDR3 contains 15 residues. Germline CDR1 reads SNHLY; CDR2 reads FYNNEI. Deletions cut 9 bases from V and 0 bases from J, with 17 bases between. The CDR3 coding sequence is TGTGCCAGAAGCCCTCGGGACAAAACTAACTATGGCTACACCTTC. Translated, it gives CARSPRDKTNYGYTF.

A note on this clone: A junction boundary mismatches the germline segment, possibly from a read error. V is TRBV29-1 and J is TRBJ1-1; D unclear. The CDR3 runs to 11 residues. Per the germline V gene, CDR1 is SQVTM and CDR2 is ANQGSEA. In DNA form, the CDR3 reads TGTCTGGGGTTATTGGGGACTGAAGCTTTCTTT. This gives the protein CLGLLGTEAFF.

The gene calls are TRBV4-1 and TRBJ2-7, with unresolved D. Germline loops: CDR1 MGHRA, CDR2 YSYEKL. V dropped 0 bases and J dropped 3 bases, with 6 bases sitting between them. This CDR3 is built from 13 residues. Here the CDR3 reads CASSQERVYEQYF. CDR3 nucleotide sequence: TGCGCCAGCAGCCAAGAAAGAGTCTACGAGCAGTACTTC.

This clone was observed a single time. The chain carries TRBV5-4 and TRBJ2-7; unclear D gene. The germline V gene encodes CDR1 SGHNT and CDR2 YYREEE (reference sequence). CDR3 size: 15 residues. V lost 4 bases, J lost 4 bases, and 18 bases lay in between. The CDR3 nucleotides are TGTGCCAGCAGCCCCGTAAAGTCCGGGCGTTACGAGCAGTACTTC. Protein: CASSPVKSGRYEQYF.

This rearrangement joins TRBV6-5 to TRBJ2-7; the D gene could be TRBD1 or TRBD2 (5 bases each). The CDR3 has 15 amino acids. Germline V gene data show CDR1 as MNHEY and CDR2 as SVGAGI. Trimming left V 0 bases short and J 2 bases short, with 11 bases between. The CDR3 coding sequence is TGTGCCAGCAGTTACTCGTTGGGACCCACCTACGAGCAGTACTTC. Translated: CASSYSLGPTYEQYF.

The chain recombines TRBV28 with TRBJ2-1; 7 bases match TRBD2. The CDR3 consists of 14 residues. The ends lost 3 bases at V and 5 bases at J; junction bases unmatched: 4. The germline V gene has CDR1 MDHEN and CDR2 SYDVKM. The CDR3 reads CASSFSSGNNEQFF. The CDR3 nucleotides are TGTGCCAGCAGTTTCTCTAGCGGAAACAATGAGCAGTTCTTC.

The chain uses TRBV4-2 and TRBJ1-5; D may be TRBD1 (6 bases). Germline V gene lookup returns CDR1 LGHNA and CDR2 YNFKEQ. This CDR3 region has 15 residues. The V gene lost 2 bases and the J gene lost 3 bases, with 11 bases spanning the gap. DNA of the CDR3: TGTGCCAGCAGCCAAAGACAGGCCTTCAATCAGCCCCAGCATTTT. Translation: CASSQRQAFNQPQHF.

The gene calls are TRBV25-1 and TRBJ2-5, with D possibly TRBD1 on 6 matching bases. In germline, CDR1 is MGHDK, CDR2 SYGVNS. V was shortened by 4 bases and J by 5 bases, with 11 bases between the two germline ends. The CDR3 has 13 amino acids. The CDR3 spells CASSGTGWETQYF. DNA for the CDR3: TGTGCCAGCAGTGGAACAGGGTGGGAGACCCAGTACTTC.

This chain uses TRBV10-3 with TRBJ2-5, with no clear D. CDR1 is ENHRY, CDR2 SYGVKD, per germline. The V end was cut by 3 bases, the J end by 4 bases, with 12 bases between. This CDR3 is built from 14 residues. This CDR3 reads CAISERVNRETQYF. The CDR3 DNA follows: TGTGCCATCAGTGAAAGGGTCAACAGAGAGACCCAGTACTTC.

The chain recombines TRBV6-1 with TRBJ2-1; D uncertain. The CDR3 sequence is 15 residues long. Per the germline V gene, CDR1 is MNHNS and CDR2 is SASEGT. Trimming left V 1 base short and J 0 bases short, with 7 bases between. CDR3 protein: CASSEDRYSYNEQFF. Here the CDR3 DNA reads TGTGCCAGCAGTGAAGACAGATACTCCTACAATGAGCAGTTCTTC.

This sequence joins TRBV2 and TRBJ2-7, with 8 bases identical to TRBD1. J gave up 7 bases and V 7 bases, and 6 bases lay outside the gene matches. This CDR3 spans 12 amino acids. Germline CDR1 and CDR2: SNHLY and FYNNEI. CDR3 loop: CASNLGTGEQYF. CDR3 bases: TGTGCCAGCAATCTCGGGACAGGTGAGCAGTACTTC.

CDR3 sequence reads: CASSYRDFHEQYF. CDR3 nucleotides: TGTGCCAGCAGCTACCGGGACTTTCACGAGCAGTACTTC. This sequence joins TRBV11-2 and TRBJ2-7, with D possibly TRBD2 on 6 matching bases. Trimming removed 4 bases from V and 5 bases from J, with 12 bases in between. Germline V gene lookup returns CDR1 SGHAT and CDR2 FQNNGV. The CDR3 contains 13 residues.

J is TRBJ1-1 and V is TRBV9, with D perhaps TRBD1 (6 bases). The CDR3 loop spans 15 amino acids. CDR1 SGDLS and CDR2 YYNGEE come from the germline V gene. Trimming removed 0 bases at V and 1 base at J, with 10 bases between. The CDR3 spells CASSVASGQNTEAFF. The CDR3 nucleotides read TGTGCCAGCAGCGTAGCTTCGGGACAGAACACTGAAGCTTTCTTT.

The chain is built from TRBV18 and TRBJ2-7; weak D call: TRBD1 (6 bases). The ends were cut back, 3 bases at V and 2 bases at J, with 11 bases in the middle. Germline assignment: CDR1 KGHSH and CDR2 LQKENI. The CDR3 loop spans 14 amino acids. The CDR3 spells CASSPRTATYEQYF. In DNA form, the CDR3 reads TGTGCCAGCTCACCGCGGACAGCCACCTACGAGCAGTACTTC.